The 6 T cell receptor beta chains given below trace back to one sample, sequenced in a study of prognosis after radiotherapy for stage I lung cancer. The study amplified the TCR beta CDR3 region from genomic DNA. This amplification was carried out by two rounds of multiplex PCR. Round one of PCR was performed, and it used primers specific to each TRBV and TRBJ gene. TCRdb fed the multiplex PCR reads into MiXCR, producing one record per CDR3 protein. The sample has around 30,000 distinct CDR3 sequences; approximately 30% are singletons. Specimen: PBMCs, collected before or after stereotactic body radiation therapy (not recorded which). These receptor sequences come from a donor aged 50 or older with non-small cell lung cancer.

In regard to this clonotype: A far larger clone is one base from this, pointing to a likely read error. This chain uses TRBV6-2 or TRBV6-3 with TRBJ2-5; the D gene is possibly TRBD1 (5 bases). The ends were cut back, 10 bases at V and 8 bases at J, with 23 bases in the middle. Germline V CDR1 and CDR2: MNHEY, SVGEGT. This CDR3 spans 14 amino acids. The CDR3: CATVPSDRPDTQYF. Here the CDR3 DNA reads TGTGCCACGGTCCCTTCCGACAGACCAGATACCCAGTACTTC.

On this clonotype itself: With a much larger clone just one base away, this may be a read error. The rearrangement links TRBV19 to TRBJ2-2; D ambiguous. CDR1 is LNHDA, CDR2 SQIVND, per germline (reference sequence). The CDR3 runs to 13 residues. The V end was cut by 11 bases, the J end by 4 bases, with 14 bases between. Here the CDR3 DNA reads TGTGCCGGTATTATGTGGGTCACCGGGGAGCTGTTTTTT. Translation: CAGIMWVTGELFF.

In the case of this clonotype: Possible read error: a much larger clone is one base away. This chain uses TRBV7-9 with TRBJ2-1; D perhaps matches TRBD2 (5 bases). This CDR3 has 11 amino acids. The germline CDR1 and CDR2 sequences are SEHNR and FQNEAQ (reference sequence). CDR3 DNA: TGTGCCAACAGCGGAGACAATGAGCAGTTCTTC. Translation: CANSGDNEQFF.

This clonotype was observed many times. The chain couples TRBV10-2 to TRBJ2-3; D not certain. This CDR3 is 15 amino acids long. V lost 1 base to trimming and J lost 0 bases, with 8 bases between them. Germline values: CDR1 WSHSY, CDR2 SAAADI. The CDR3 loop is CASSELAGSTDTQYF. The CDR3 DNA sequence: TGCGCCAGCAGTGAGTTGGCAGGAAGCACAGATACGCAGTATTTT.

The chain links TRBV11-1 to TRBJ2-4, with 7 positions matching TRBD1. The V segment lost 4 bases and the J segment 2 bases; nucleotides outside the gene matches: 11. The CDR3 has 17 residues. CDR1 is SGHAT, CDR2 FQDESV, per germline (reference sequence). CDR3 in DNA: TGTGCCAGCAGCTCTGGGACAGATATTACGACCAAAAACATTCAGTACTTC. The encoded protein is CASSSGTDITTKNIQYF.

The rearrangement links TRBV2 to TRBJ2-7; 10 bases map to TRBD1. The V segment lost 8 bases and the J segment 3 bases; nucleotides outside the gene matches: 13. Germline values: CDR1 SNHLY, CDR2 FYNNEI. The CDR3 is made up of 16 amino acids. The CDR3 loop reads CASPGRGTGADYEQYF. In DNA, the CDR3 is TGTGCCAGCCCCGGTAGGGGGACAGGGGCAGACTACGAGCAGTACTTC.